This TCR beta chain was observed in a study of chemoradiotherapy in HPV16-positive cancers. Notes on the study in general: During treatment, candidate HPV-specific clones and E7-related motifs expanded in tumor. The functional HPV-specific definition rests on just two HPV16-positive patients. For HPV16-positive patients, expanding HPV-responsive T cells associated with longer recurrence-free survival.

The data were produced by immunoSEQ multiplex PCR, yet TCRdb's version contains in-frame clones alone and is incomplete. The repertoire includes about 4,200 clones, less than 85% of them detected once, and approximately 18% sits in the top ten. The germline gives CDR1 SNHLY, CDR2 FYNNEI. The V end was cut by 4 bases, the J end by 6 bases, with 13 bases between. This CDR3 contains 14 residues. Remarks on this clone: Its antigen is unknown.

The sequence was obtained from a human donor with HPV-associated anogenital cancer. Here the sequenced sample was tumor tissue, taken from a patient who underwent chemoradiotherapy. J is TRBJ1-5 and V is TRBV2; D possibly corresponds to TRBD1 (6 bases). CDR3 residues: CASSVTGLGQPQHF. The CDR3 DNA reads as TGTGCCAGCAGTGTTACAGGGCTGGGTCAGCCCCAGCATTTT.